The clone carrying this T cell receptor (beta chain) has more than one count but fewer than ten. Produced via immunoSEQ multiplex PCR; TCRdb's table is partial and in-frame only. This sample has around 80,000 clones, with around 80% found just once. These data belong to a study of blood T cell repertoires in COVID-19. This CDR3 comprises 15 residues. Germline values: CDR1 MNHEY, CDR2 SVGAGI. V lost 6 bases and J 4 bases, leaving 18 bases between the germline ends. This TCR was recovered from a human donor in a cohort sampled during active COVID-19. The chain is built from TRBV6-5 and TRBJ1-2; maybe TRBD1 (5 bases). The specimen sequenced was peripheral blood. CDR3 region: CASRALGGSVYGYTF. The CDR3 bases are TGTGCCAGCAGGGCGTTGGGGGGATCTGTCTATGGCTACACCTTC.